What follows describes a single T cell receptor (beta chain). This clone was observed a few times. Its antigen remains unidentified. Qualities for individual bases were not recorded, and no much larger clone is one base off. Trimming costs V 4 bases and J 11 bases, and their ends lie 6 bases apart. The germline V gene supplies CDR1 SGHTS and CDR2 YDEGEE. The CDR3 goes from the cysteine to the phenylalanine over 9 residues. Just CDR3 DNA is preserved here, 27 bases in frame from base 1. The record originates from a study of blood T cell repertoires in COVID-19 (dated by TCRdb to the early 2020s). Background on the whole study: Samples from collaborators originated in the United States, Italy and Spain and spanned both the acute and convalescent phases of COVID-19. Where HLA class I and class II types were available, the types were taken from metadata supplied by the sample provider, not from assay-based typing. The repertoires were made available in a free public database intended to serve as a resource for research on the immune response to SARS-CoV-2. Sample metadata almost always included a de-identified subject ID, COVID-19 status, age in years and sex. The dataset comprised deeply sampled blood TCRbeta repertoires from subjects exposed to, actively infected with, or recovered from COVID-19. The samples were drawn from two sources: the first 160 participants of the ongoing ImmuneRACE study, and approximately 1,300 subjects contributed by 6 global collaborators. The prospective study material was composed of cDNA or gDNA derived from T cells, B-cell-depleted T cells, or PBMCs.

Study-level results and caveats: How much clinical and demographic metadata was included differed by source and by participant, and the metadata was provided uncurated.

Participants in the prospective study were aged about 18 to 95 years, lived in 20 to 25 United States geographic areas, and enrolled through a virtual design. In the prospective study, cohorts were assigned on the basis of participant-reported clinical history obtained from a screening survey and a study questionnaire. Mobile phlebotomists in the prospective study collected whole blood, serum and a nasopharyngeal or oropharyngeal swab from every participant. Prospective study participants could optionally give additional blood draws and questionnaires over an approximately 2-month period. Prospective study blood samples were shipped either frozen or at room temperature before DNA extraction. TCRbeta CDR3 regions were amplified from genomic DNA by means of the immunoSEQ Assay, a bias-controlled multiplex PCR. The original pipeline was this. Within the assay, amplification of reference gene primers was used to estimate how many nucleated cells each sample contained. To quantify the absolute abundance of each unique TCRbeta CDR3 rearrangement, sequence reads were collapsed and filtered. For each sample, productive Simpson clonality was calculated by taking the square root of Simpson's diversity index across productive rearrangements. TCRdb holds this immuneACCESS table with in-frame rearrangements only. Some clones are missing; in checked studies, unresolved V genes explain under half, and the rest has no known cause. The DNA gave D and trimming, while V, J and clone size come from that table. This sample holds some 230,000 clones; 70% to 85% were observed only once. The ten largest account for roughly 1.3% of the sample.

The TCR was taken from a woman aged 40 to 50 with acute COVID-19. Recombination joined TRBV5-8 with TRBJ1-1, with the D gene not confidently named. Sequenced material: PBMCs or T cells enriched from blood (not recorded which). The DNA sequence follows: TGTGCCAGCAGCCTCTCCGCTTTCTTT. Translated, this is CASSLSAFF.